The entry below describes one T cell receptor (beta chain). What it binds is not known. This sample was taken from a study of T cell repertoires in cytomegalovirus infection. Study context: Signatures in public TCR beta sequences pointed to both CMV infection and matching HLA type.

General observations from the study: Identification of carriers of CMV plus the relevant HLA was achieved through cumulative public TCR beta family frequency. CMV-specific TCR beta clonotypes restricted by HLA-C dominated the ex vivo response.

MiXCR, applied by TCRdb to the reads, yields one record per CDR3 protein. The top ten hold 30% to 35% of the sample, which has 150,000 to 200,000 distinct CDR3 sequences, over 25% seen once. The CDR3 runs to 15 residues. The V end was cut by 3 bases, the J end by 5 bases, with 13 bases between. The V gene's germline CDR1 is LGHDT and CDR2 YNNKEL (reference sequence). This clonotype originated in a human donor in good health (CMV status not recorded). Some clones in this sample may be carry-over from other donors' samples. The sequencing sample was made of PBMCs. The chain uses TRBV3-1 and TRBJ2-2, with a weak D call TRBD2 (5 bases). CDR3 region: CASSHTDSATGELFF. CDR3 sequence (DNA): TGTGCCAGCAGCCATACGGACTCGGCGACCGGGGAGCTGTTTTTT.